This T cell receptor beta chain came from a study of blood T cell repertoires in COVID-19. Per the germline V gene, CDR1 is LNHDA and CDR2 is SQIVND (reference sequence). Trimming at V came to 5 bases and at J to 1 base, leaving 5 bases not matched to a gene. This CDR3 spans 16 amino acids. Sequencing used immunoSEQ multiplex PCR; TCRdb keeps in-frame clones, though not all of them. The data contain around 200,000 clones, about 86% of them singletons. Each participant's cohort was designated according to participant-reported clinical history. The sample taken for sequencing was PBMCs or T cells enriched from blood (not recorded which). The TCR originated in a young woman who had been exposed to COVID-19. The V call is TRBV19, the J call TRBJ2-3; 11 bases align to TRBD2. The DNA of the CDR3 is TGTGCCAGTAGTCATAGCGGGGGGGCCGGCACAGATACGCAGTATTTT. This gives the protein CASSHSGGAGTDTQYF.